This TCR beta chain derives from a study of T cell responses to AZD1222 COVID-19 vaccine. Using immunoSEQ multiplex PCR, the repertoire was profiled, and TCRdb retains in-frame clones only, with some absent. Of some 130,000 clones listed, approximately 91% are singletons. Germline V gene sequence: CDR1 SGHRS, CDR2 YFSETQ. The CDR3 runs 15 residues. Trimming took 4 bases from V and 5 from J, leaving 19 bases between them. The specimen was peripheral blood, collected 28 days after the second AZD1222 dose. This sequence joins TRBV5-1 and TRBJ2-7; TRBD1 or TRBD2 may be the D gene (5 bases each). The receptor's source is an adult who received the AZD1222 COVID-19 vaccine. The CDR3 region is CASSNTGTTGDEQYF. The CDR3 DNA is TGCGCCAGCAGCAACACCGGGACGACTGGGGACGAGCAGTACTTC.